The present TCR beta chain was sequenced within a study of T-cell reconstitution after alpha-beta-depleted transplantation in children. The study's findings and limits: Surviving thymic progenitors and recipient T cells were the source of high TCRbeta diversity at day 60 in some patients. T-cell numbers and diversity, one year after transplant, stemmed largely from T cells that were newly produced. Several hundred rapidly expanded clones from non-depleted graft cells reportedly supplied alpha-beta T cells about two months post-transplant.

This sample's TCRbeta library carried unique molecular identifier barcodes. One entry per CDR3 protein results from TCRdb running MiXCR on the PCR reads. Counted here are about 350,000 distinct CDR3 sequences, around 15% occurring once; the ten biggest clones make up approximately 44%. About this clonotype: Its antigen is unknown.

The CDR3 is made up of 17 amino acids. Germline V gene sequence: CDR1 LGHNA, CDR2 YNFKEQ. V gave up 0 bases and J gave up 4 bases; unmatched junction bases: 8. This chain uses TRBV4-2 with TRBJ2-3, with 9 bases matching TRBD1. This clonotype originated in a male patient aged 2-15 years who had a stem cell transplant for acute lymphoblastic leukemia, so the T cells may come from the graft donor. Sequenced material: PBMCs, mostly from graft donor cells, taken 360 days after TCRalphabeta/CD19-depleted stem cell transplant. CDR3 in DNA: TGTGCCAGCAGCCAAGACGCCCGACAGGGGGGGGCAGATACGCAGTATTTT. Its protein is CASSQDARQGGADTQYF.